A selection of T cell receptor beta chains follows, all from one sample in a study of OX40 agonist ivuxolimab in advanced cancers. Clones were sequenced by immunoSEQ multiplex PCR, and TCRdb holds only the in-frame ones, with some missing. The sample lists tens of thousands of clones; 75% to 90% were seen once. Source: CD4+ or CD8+ T cells sorted from blood, taken in a trial of the OX40 agonist ivuxolimab. Receptors were obtained from an adult with an advanced solid tumor such as melanoma, head and neck, liver or kidney cancer. CDR3s include the opening cysteine and the closing phenylalanine or tryptophan. A D gene is named only where the DNA matches it firmly. Clone size appears in some rows only: once, few, many, or a class for an expanded clone.

V gene: TRBV19; J gene: TRBJ2-1; D gene: TRBD1; clone size: few; CDR3 DNA: TGTGCCAGTAGTTTGGACAGGGGTACTTACAATGAGCAGTTCTTC; CDR3 protein: CASSLDRGTYNEQFF
V gene: TRBV2; J gene: TRBJ1-2; D gene: NA; clone size: NA; CDR3 DNA: TGTGCCAGCAGTGAAAGGGGGTTGAGAAGAGGTAACTATGGCTACACCTTC; CDR3 protein: CASSERGLRRGNYGYTF
V gene: TRBV14; J gene: TRBJ1-2; D gene: NA; clone size: NA; CDR3 DNA: TGTGCCAGCAGCCAAGTACGGGGGGATGGCTACACCTTC; CDR3 protein: CASSQVRGDGYTF
V gene: TRBV6-5; J gene: TRBJ2-6; D gene: NA; clone size: NA; CDR3 DNA: TGTGCCAGCAGTTACTCGGTGGGGCTACGGGCCAACGTCCTGACTTTC; CDR3 protein: CASSYSVGLRANVLTF
V gene: TRBV15; J gene: TRBJ2-7; D gene: NA; clone size: NA; CDR3 DNA: TGTGCCACCAGCAGAGATCTAGGGCAACCGAAGCAGTACTTC; CDR3 protein: CATSRDLGQPKQYF
V gene: TRBV28; J gene: TRBJ1-6; D gene: NA; clone size: NA; CDR3 DNA: TGTGCCAGCAGTTTTCAGCAGGGGCCACCCCTCCACTTT; CDR3 protein: CASSFQQGPPLHF
V gene: TRBV14; J gene: TRBJ2-3; D gene: TRBD2; clone size: NA; CDR3 DNA: TGTGCCAGCAGCCAAGTGGCGGGGGGAATCACAGATACGCAGTATTTT; CDR3 protein: CASSQVAGGITDTQYF
V gene: TRBV27; J gene: TRBJ1-2; D gene: TRBD1; clone size: NA; CDR3 DNA: TGTGCCAGCAGGGGACAGGGGGCGTCAAACTATGGCTACACCTTC; CDR3 protein: CASRGQGASNYGYTF
V gene: TRBV20-1; J gene: TRBJ2-7; D gene: NA; clone size: NA; CDR3 DNA: TGCAGTGCCCTTAGTGGGTACGAGCAGTACTTC; CDR3 protein: CSALSGYEQYF
V gene: TRBV7-3; J gene: TRBJ2-1; D gene: TRBD2; clone size: once; CDR3 DNA: TGTGCCAGCAGCACTTCGACTAGCGGGAGGGCCAATGAGCAGTTCTTC; CDR3 protein: CASSTSTSGRANEQFF
V gene: TRBV7-2; J gene: TRBJ2-1; D gene: TRBD2; clone size: NA; CDR3 DNA: TGTGCCAGCAGCTTAGGGCCTAGCGGTAATGAGCAGTTCTTC; CDR3 protein: CASSLGPSGNEQFF
V gene: TRBV6-1; J gene: TRBJ2-7; D gene: NA; clone size: NA; CDR3 DNA: TGTGCCAGCAGTGAAACTGCTGGGATCCTGGACGAGCAGTACTTC; CDR3 protein: CASSETAGILDEQYF
V gene: TRBV6-5; J gene: TRBJ2-5; D gene: TRBD2; clone size: NA; CDR3 DNA: TGTGCCAGCAGTTCCCGACTAGCGGGGGTGTGGGAGACCCAGTACTTC; CDR3 protein: CASSSRLAGVWETQYF
V gene: TRBV18; J gene: TRBJ2-2; D gene: TRBD1; clone size: NA; CDR3 DNA: TGTGCCAGCTCACCTCGAGGACAGGGTCGCACCACCGGGGAGCTGTTTTTT; CDR3 protein: CASSPRGQGRTTGELFF
V gene: TRBV7-2; J gene: TRBJ1-2; D gene: TRBD1; clone size: NA; CDR3 DNA: TGTGCCAGCAGTTCATACCCGACAGGGAACTATGGCTACACCTTC; CDR3 protein: CASSSYPTGNYGYTF
V gene: TRBV5-6; J gene: TRBJ2-7; D gene: NA; clone size: NA; CDR3 DNA: TGTGCCAGCAGCCCCGGACTCCACAGCTCCTACGAGCAGTACTTC; CDR3 protein: CASSPGLHSSYEQYF
V gene: TRBV19; J gene: TRBJ2-1; D gene: TRBD2; clone size: NA; CDR3 DNA: TGTGCCAGTAGCCCCGTGGTGGTAGCGGGGGTAAATGAGCAGTTCTTC; CDR3 protein: CASSPVVVAGVNEQFF
V gene: TRBV30; J gene: TRBJ2-1; D gene: TRBD2; clone size: few; CDR3 DNA: TGTGCCTTGACTAGCGGGGTATCCCTGGGGAATGAGCAGTTCTTC; CDR3 protein: CALTSGVSLGNEQFF
V gene: TRBV30; J gene: TRBJ1-6; D gene: TRBD1; clone size: NA; CDR3 DNA: TGTGCCTGGGCCCCCCGGGCAGGGGGCCCCTACAGTTCACCCCTCCACTTT; CDR3 protein: CAWAPRAGGPYSSPLHF
V gene: TRBV4-2; J gene: TRBJ1-1; D gene: NA; clone size: NA; CDR3 DNA: TGTGCCAGCAGCCAAGATCTCCGCGTTGGCACTGAAGCTTTCTTT; CDR3 protein: CASSQDLRVGTEAFF
V gene: TRBV11-3; J gene: TRBJ2-7; D gene: TRBD1; clone size: NA; CDR3 DNA: TGTGCCAGCAGCTCTGGACAGGGCGGGTCCTCCGAGCAGTACTTC; CDR3 protein: CASSSGQGGSSEQYF
V gene: TRBV2; J gene: TRBJ1-1; D gene: NA; clone size: once; CDR3 DNA: TGTGCCAGCAGACCGTGGGGGGAAGACACTGAAGCTTTCTTT; CDR3 protein: CASRPWGEDTEAFF
V gene: TRBV4-3; J gene: TRBJ1-1; D gene: NA; clone size: NA; CDR3 DNA: TGCGCCAGCAGCCAATTTCTTTCCGGACAGACAAACACTGAAGCTTTCTTT; CDR3 protein: CASSQFLSGQTNTEAFF
V gene: TRBV10-1; J gene: TRBJ1-1; D gene: NA; clone size: NA; CDR3 DNA: TGCGCCAGCAGTGACGTCAGGGTGGAAATGGACACTGAAGCTTTCTTT; CDR3 protein: CASSDVRVEMDTEAFF
V gene: TRBV28; J gene: TRBJ1-5; D gene: NA; clone size: NA; CDR3 DNA: TGTGCCAGCAGTTTTGCAGGGCCCCGAAGCAATCAGCCCCAGCATTTT; CDR3 protein: CASSFAGPRSNQPQHF
V gene: TRBV15; J gene: TRBJ1-1; D gene: TRBD1; clone size: NA; CDR3 DNA: TGTGCCACCAGCAGACAGGGGGAATCCGCTTTCTTT; CDR3 protein: CATSRQGESAFF
V gene: TRBV5-6; J gene: TRBJ2-1; D gene: NA; clone size: NA; CDR3 DNA: TGTGCCAGCAGCTTATTCGATGAGCAGTTCTTC; CDR3 protein: CASSLFDEQFF
V gene: TRBV11-2; J gene: TRBJ2-3; D gene: TRBD2; clone size: once; CDR3 DNA: TGTGCCAGCAGCTTAGGACTTGCGGGAGGGCCGTTGGATACGCAGTATTTT; CDR3 protein: CASSLGLAGGPLDTQYF
V gene: TRBV7-2; J gene: TRBJ2-3; D gene: NA; clone size: NA; CDR3 DNA: TGTGCCAGCAGCCCGACAGGGGAGGGAGGAGATACGCAGTATTTT; CDR3 protein: CASSPTGEGGDTQYF
V gene: TRBV6-1; J gene: TRBJ2-3; D gene: TRBD2; clone size: NA; CDR3 DNA: TGTGCCAGCAGTGAACGGAAGGGAGGGAGGGTATCTAGCACAGATACGCAGTATTTT; CDR3 protein: CASSERKGGRVSSTDTQYF
V gene: TRBV28; J gene: TRBJ1-2; D gene: TRBD1; clone size: NA; CDR3 DNA: TGTGCCAGCAGTCCGAACAGGGGGCCCGGAGCTGGCTACACCTTC; CDR3 protein: CASSPNRGPGAGYTF
V gene: TRBV6-1; J gene: TRBJ2-7; D gene: TRBD1; clone size: NA; CDR3 DNA: TGTGCCAGCAGTAACCCCGGGACAGGGACCTACGAGCAGTACTTC; CDR3 protein: CASSNPGTGTYEQYF
V gene: TRBV5-6; J gene: TRBJ1-6; D gene: NA; clone size: NA; CDR3 DNA: TGTGCCAGCAGCTCGGGGGTGCAGCCACCCCTCCACTTT; CDR3 protein: CASSSGVQPPLHF
V gene: TRBV6-6; J gene: TRBJ2-2; D gene: TRBD2; clone size: NA; CDR3 DNA: TGTGCCAGCAGTTACTCAGGGGCGGGGGACACCGGGGAGCTGTTTTTT; CDR3 protein: CASSYSGAGDTGELFF
V gene: TRBV7-2; J gene: TRBJ2-5; D gene: TRBD1; clone size: NA; CDR3 DNA: TGTGCCAGCAGCTACCACGGGACAGGGTTGGTTGAGACCCAGTACTTC; CDR3 protein: CASSYHGTGLVETQYF
V gene: TRBV6-1; J gene: TRBJ1-2; D gene: NA; clone size: NA; CDR3 DNA: TGTGCCAGCAGTGACCTTTCCCCTGGCTACACCTTC; CDR3 protein: CASSDLSPGYTF
V gene: TRBV5-1; J gene: TRBJ2-2; D gene: TRBD2; clone size: NA; CDR3 DNA: TGCGCCAGCACCCCGCAGGGCGGCGGGAGGGCGAACACCGGGGAGCTGTTTTTT; CDR3 protein: CASTPQGGGRANTGELFF
V gene: TRBV9; J gene: TRBJ2-2; D gene: TRBD1; clone size: NA; CDR3 DNA: TGTGCCAGCAGCAGGGGGCTAAACACCGGGGAGCTGTTTTTT; CDR3 protein: CASSRGLNTGELFF
V gene: TRBV4-3; J gene: TRBJ2-7; D gene: TRBD1; clone size: few; CDR3 DNA: TGCGCCAGCAGCCAGGGACAGGAAAGCCCCTACGAGCAGTACTTC; CDR3 protein: CASSQGQESPYEQYF
V gene: TRBV18; J gene: TRBJ1-4; D gene: NA; clone size: NA; CDR3 DNA: TGTGCCAGCTCACCGCTTGAGACTAATGAAAAACTGTTTTTT; CDR3 protein: CASSPLETNEKLFF
V gene: TRBV27; J gene: TRBJ1-2; D gene: NA; clone size: NA; CDR3 DNA: TGTGCCAGCAGCCGAGCGGGGCCCTATGGCTACACCTTC; CDR3 protein: CASSRAGPYGYTF
V gene: TRBV11-3; J gene: TRBJ2-6; D gene: TRBD1; clone size: NA; CDR3 DNA: TGTGCCAGCAGCCCGAGGACAGGGACTGGGGCCAACGTCCTGACTTTC; CDR3 protein: CASSPRTGTGANVLTF
V gene: TRBV19; J gene: TRBJ2-7; D gene: TRBD1; clone size: NA; CDR3 DNA: TGTGCCAGTAGTAGGACAGGGGTGCCTACCGAGCAGTACTTC; CDR3 protein: CASSRTGVPTEQYF
V gene: TRBV18; J gene: TRBJ2-1; D gene: TRBD1; clone size: NA; CDR3 DNA: TGTGCCAGCTCGCCTAGAGGGGGCGCCATTTACAATGAGCAGTTCTTC; CDR3 protein: CASSPRGGAIYNEQFF
V gene: TRBV5-1; J gene: TRBJ2-7; D gene: TRBD2; clone size: NA; CDR3 DNA: TGCGCCAGCAGCAAAACGACTAGCGGGAGTTACGAGCAGTACTTC; CDR3 protein: CASSKTTSGSYEQYF
V gene: TRBV11-2; J gene: TRBJ2-3; D gene: NA; clone size: once; CDR3 DNA: TGTGCCAGCAGCTTAGACAGCACAGATACGCAGTATTTT; CDR3 protein: CASSLDSTDTQYF
V gene: TRBV5-1; J gene: TRBJ2-2; D gene: NA; clone size: NA; CDR3 DNA: TGCGCCAGCAGCTTGATCGAGGAAACCGGGGAGCTGTTTTTT; CDR3 protein: CASSLIEETGELFF
V gene: TRBV6-6; J gene: TRBJ2-1; D gene: TRBD2; clone size: NA; CDR3 DNA: TGTGCCAGCAGTGATAGCGGGGGGGCCCAAAATGAGCAGTTCTTC; CDR3 protein: CASSDSGGAQNEQFF
V gene: TRBV2; J gene: TRBJ2-6; D gene: NA; clone size: NA; CDR3 DNA: TGTGCCAGCAGGTTGGAGTCTGGGGCCAACGTCCTGACTTTC; CDR3 protein: CASRLESGANVLTF
V gene: TRBV19; J gene: TRBJ2-1; D gene: NA; clone size: NA; CDR3 DNA: TGTGCCAGTAGTGGACGCGGGGGCCCCTCCTACAATGAGCAGTTCTTC; CDR3 protein: CASSGRGGPSYNEQFF